This passage covers 3 T cell receptor beta chains from one sample sequenced in a study of blood T cell repertoires in COVID-19. Repertoires were generated with immunoSEQ multiplex PCR, while TCRdb's copy carries only in-frame clones and drops some. This sample has around 130,000 clones, with less than 85% found just once. The sequencing sample was made of peripheral blood. The source is a woman in her fifties or sixties with acute or convalescent COVID-19.

V and J are TRBV3-1 (or the pseudogene TRBV3-2) and TRBJ2-1, with 11 bases aligning to TRBD2. J was trimmed by 5 bases and V by 1 base; bases with no gene match: 4. The germline V gene encodes CDR1 LGHDT and CDR2 YNNKEL (reference sequence). The CDR3 has 16 amino acids. The CDR3 nucleotides are TGTGCCAGCAGCCAAGCCCTAGCGGGGGGAAACAATGAGCAGTTCTTC. Protein sequence: CASSQALAGGNNEQFF.

Here the CDR3 DNA reads TGTGCCAGCAGCTTTTCCGGGACAGGGTGGGAAAAACTGTTTTTT. Translated: CASSFSGTGWEKLFF. The V gene is TRBV7-9, the J gene TRBJ1-4; TRBD1 agrees at 9 bases. Germline V lookup: CDR1 SEHNR, CDR2 FQNEAQ (reference sequence). This CDR3 is built from 15 residues. With 3 bases clipped from V and 8 bases from J, the junction kept 7 bases outside the gene matches.

The rearrangement links TRBV5-1 to TRBJ1-1, with 8 bases matching TRBD1. The V segment lost 4 bases and the J segment 5 bases; nucleotides outside the gene matches: 10. The CDR3 runs 15 residues. Germline CDR1 and CDR2: SGHRS and YFSETQ. The CDR3 nucleotides are TGCGCCAGCAGCACGTTCGGACAGGGAAAAACTGAAGCTTTCTTT. The encoded protein is CASSTFGQGKTEAFF.